The rows below give T cell receptor beta chains drawn from one sample of a study of blood T cell repertoires in COVID-19. Data came from immunoSEQ multiplex PCR; TCRdb stores just in-frame clones and leaves some out. The profile shows 150,000 or so clones, roughly 83% of them singletons. The specimen sequenced was peripheral blood. The receptors were sampled from a woman aged 60-70 years with COVID-19, enrolled during active disease. Each CDR3 is given with its conserved first and last residue. A D gene is named only where the DNA matches it firmly. Some rows mark clone size as missing; the rest say once, few, many or name a class of expanded clone.

V: TRBV10-3; size: few; length: 16; J: TRBJ1-3; D: TRBD1; DNA: TGTGCCATCAGTGAGGGAGGACAGGTTGCTGGAAACACCATATATTTT; CDR3: CAISEGGQVAGNTIYF
V: TRBV21-1; size: NA; length: 13; J: TRBJ1-2; D: NA; DNA: TGTGCCAGCAGCAAAGGACACTGCTATGGCTACACCTTC; CDR3: CASSKGHCYGYTF
V: TRBV6-5; size: NA; length: 14; J: TRBJ2-2; D: NA; DNA: TGTGCCAGCAGTTACTTGACGGGGACCGGGGAGCTGTTTTTT; CDR3: CASSYLTGTGELFF
V: TRBV18; size: few; length: 15; J: TRBJ2-1; D: TRBD2; DNA: TGTGCCAGCTCACCCAGGACTAGCAGAGACAATGAGCAGTTCTTC; CDR3: CASSPRTSRDNEQFF
V: TRBV19; size: NA; length: 12; J: TRBJ1-4; D: NA; DNA: TGTGCCAGTAGTATAGTGGGAGGAGGTCAGCTTTTT; CDR3: CASSIVGGGQLF
V: TRBV5-1; size: NA; length: 14; J: TRBJ2-5; D: NA; DNA: TGCGCCAGCAGCTTCGGGGGGCCGCAAGAGACCCAGTACTTC; CDR3: CASSFGGPQETQYF
V: TRBV29-1; size: NA; length: 13; J: TRBJ2-7; D: NA; DNA: TGCAGCGTTGATAGGGGGAATTCCTACGAGCAGTACTTC; CDR3: CSVDRGNSYEQYF
V: TRBV11-2; size: NA; length: 16; J: TRBJ1-1; D: TRBD1; DNA: TGTGCCAGCAGCTTAAGGACAGGTCGAAGGGACACTGAAGCTTTCTTT; CDR3: CASSLRTGRRDTEAFF
V: TRBV11-2; size: NA; length: 16; J: TRBJ1-1; D: NA; DNA: TGTGCCAGCAGCTTAGAGGTACAGGGAGTAAGCACTGAAGCTTTCTTT; CDR3: CASSLEVQGVSTEAFF
V: TRBV3-1/TRBV3-2; size: NA; length: 14; J: TRBJ1-4; D: NA; DNA: TGTGCCAGCAGCCAAAGGCAGGGCCTATTGAAACTGTTTTTT; CDR3: CASSQRQGLLKLFF
V: TRBV19; size: NA; length: 14; J: TRBJ2-2; D: TRBD2; DNA: TGTGCCAGTAGCCCCCGCGGGGGGCCCGGGGAGCTGTTTTTT; CDR3: CASSPRGGPGELFF
V: TRBV7-9; size: NA; length: 17; J: TRBJ2-5; D: TRBD2; DNA: TGTGCCAGTTGTAGCGGGAGGGCCATGTTTGTACAAGAGACCCAGTACTTC; CDR3: CASCSGRAMFVQETQYF
V: TRBV24-1; size: NA; length: 17; J: TRBJ2-1; D: TRBD2; DNA: TGTGCCACCAGTGATAGGGGGACTAGCCCCAATCTCAATGAGCAGTTCTTC; CDR3: CATSDRGTSPNLNEQFF
V: TRBV7-9; size: few; length: 17; J: TRBJ1-4; D: TRBD1; DNA: TGTGCCAGCAGCTTCGGACAGGGGAAGGGAACTAATGAAAAACTGTTTTTT; CDR3: CASSFGQGKGTNEKLFF
V: TRBV5-4; size: NA; length: 16; J: TRBJ1-5; D: NA; DNA: TGTGCCAGCAGCTTGAATGGAGGGCTTAGCAATCAGCCCCAGCATTTT; CDR3: CASSLNGGLSNQPQHF
V: TRBV18; size: few; length: 14; J: TRBJ1-4; D: NA; DNA: TGTGCCAGCTCACCGAGGGGGACTAATGAAAAACTGTTTTTT; CDR3: CASSPRGTNEKLFF
V: TRBV3-1/TRBV3-2; size: NA; length: 15; J: TRBJ2-3; D: TRBD2; DNA: TGTGCCAGCAGCCCCTCTAGCGGAAGCACAGATACGCAGTATTTT; CDR3: CASSPSSGSTDTQYF
V: TRBV19; size: NA; length: 14; J: TRBJ1-2; D: TRBD1; DNA: TGTGCCAGTACCGCACCGGGACAGTTCTATGGCTACACCTTC; CDR3: CASTAPGQFYGYTF